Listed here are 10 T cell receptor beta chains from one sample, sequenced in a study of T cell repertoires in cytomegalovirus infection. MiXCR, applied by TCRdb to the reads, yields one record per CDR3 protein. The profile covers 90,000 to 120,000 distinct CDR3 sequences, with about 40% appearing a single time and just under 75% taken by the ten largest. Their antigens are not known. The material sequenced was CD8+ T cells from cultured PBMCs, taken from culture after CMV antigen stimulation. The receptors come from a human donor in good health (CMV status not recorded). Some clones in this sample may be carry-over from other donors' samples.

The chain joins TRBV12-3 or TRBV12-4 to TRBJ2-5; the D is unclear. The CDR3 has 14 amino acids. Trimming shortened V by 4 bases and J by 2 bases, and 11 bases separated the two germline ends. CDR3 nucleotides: TGTGCCAGCAGTTCTCGTCCATATCAAGAGACCCAGTACTTC. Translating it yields CASSSRPYQETQYF.

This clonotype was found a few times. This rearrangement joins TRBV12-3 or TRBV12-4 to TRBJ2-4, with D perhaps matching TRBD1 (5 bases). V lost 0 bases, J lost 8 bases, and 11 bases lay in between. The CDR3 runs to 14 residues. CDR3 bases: TGTGCCAGCAGTTTAGCGCCAGGGATGGACATTCAGTACTTC. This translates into CASSLAPGMDIQYF.

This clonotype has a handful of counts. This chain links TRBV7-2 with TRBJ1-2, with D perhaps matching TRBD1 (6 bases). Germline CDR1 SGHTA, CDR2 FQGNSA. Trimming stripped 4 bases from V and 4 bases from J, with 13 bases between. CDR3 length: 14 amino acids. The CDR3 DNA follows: TGTGCCAGCAGCTCACGGTGGACAGCCTATGGCTACACCTTC. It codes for CASSSRWTAYGYTF. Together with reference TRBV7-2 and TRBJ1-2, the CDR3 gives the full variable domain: GAGVSQSPSNKVTEKGKDVELRCDPISGHTALYWYRQSLGQGLEFLIYFQGNSAPDKSGLPSDRFSAERTGGSVSTLTIQRTQQEDSAVYLCASSSRWTAYGYTFGSGTRLTVV.

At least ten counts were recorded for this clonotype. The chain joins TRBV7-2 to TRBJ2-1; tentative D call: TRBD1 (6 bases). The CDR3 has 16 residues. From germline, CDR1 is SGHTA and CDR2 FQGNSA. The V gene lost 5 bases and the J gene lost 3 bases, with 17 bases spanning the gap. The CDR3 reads CASSRRGQGNYNEQFF. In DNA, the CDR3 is TGTGCCAGCAGCCGCCGTGGGCAGGGGAACTACAATGAGCAGTTCTTC.

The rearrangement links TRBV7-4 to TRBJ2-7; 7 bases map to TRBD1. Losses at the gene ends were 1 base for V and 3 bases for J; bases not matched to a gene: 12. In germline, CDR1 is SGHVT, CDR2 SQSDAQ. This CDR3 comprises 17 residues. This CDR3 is CASSLEGNRGIDYEQYF. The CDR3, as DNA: TGTGCCAGCAGCTTAGAGGGAAACAGGGGTATCGACTACGAGCAGTACTTC.

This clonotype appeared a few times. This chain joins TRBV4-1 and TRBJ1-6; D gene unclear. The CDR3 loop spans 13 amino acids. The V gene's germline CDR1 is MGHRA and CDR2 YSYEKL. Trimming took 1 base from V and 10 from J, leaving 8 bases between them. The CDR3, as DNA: TGCGCCAGCAGCCAAGGGGTATCCTCACCCCTCCACTTT. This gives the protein CASSQGVSSPLHF.

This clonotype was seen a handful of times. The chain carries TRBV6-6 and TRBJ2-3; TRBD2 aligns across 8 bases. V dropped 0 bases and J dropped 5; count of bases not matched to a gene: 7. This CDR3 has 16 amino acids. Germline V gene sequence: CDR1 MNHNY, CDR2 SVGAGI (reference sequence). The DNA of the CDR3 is TGTGCCAGCAGTTACTCGGCCCCGGGGGGGCGAGATACGCAGTATTTT. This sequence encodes CASSYSAPGGRDTQYF.

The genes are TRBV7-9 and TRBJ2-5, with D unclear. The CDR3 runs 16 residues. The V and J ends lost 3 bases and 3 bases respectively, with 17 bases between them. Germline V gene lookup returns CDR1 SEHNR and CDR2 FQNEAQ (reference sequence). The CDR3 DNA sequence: TGTGCCAGCAGCTTGGGCCATCAAGGCGTGAAAGAGACCCAGTACTTC. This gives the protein CASSLGHQGVKETQYF.

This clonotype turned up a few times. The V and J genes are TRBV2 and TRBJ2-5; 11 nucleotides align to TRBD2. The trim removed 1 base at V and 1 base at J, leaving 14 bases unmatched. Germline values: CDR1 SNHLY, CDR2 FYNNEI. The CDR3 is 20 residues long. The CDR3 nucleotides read TGTGCCAGCAGTGAAGTCTTTAGCGGGGGGGCGGATCCCAGCCAAGAGACCCAGTACTTC. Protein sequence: CASSEVFSGGADPSQETQYF. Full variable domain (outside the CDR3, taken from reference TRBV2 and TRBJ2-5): EPEVTQTPSHQVTQMGQEVILRCVPISNHLYFYWYRQILGQKVEFLVSFYNNEISEKSEIFDDQFSVERPDGSNFTLKIRSTKLEDSAMYFCASSEVFSGGADPSQETQYFGPGTRLLVL.

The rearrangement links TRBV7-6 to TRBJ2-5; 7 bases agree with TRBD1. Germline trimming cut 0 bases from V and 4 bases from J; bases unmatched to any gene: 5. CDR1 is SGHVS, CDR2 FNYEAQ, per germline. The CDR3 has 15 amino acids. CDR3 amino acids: CASSLATGSGETQYF. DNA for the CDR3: TGTGCCAGCAGCTTAGCGACAGGGAGTGGAGAGACCCAGTACTTC.